These T cell receptor beta chains were read from a single sample in a study of blood T cell repertoires in COVID-19. Repertoires were generated with immunoSEQ multiplex PCR, while TCRdb's copy carries only in-frame clones and drops some. Of fewer than 150,000 clones in the sample, 85% were seen once. Material: peripheral blood. The receptors originated from a man between 50 and 59 years old with acute or convalescent COVID-19. CDR3s include the opening cysteine and the closing phenylalanine or tryptophan. A D gene is named only where the DNA matches it firmly. Clone size is given for some rows only: seen once, a few or many times, or a class if the clone is expanded.

len: 15
j_gene: TRBJ2-1
abundance: .
d_gene: .
v_gene: TRBV11-3
CDR3aa: CASSEAGLTYHEQFF
CDR3nt: TGTGCCAGCAGCGAAGCAGGACTCACATACCATGAGCAGTTCTTC

len: 14
j_gene: TRBJ2-5
abundance: once
d_gene: .
v_gene: TRBV7-2
CDR3aa: CASSLSGFQETQYF
CDR3nt: TGTGCCAGCAGCTTAAGCGGGTTCCAAGAGACCCAGTACTTC

len: 13
j_gene: TRBJ1-2
abundance: .
d_gene: .
v_gene: TRBV11-2
CDR3aa: CASSLTVGYGYTF
CDR3nt: TGTGCCAGCAGCTTAACAGTTGGGTATGGCTACACCTTC

len: 17
j_gene: TRBJ1-2
abundance: .
d_gene: TRBD1
v_gene: TRBV9
CDR3aa: CASSVGPRDRSNYGYTF
CDR3nt: TGTGCCAGCAGCGTAGGCCCCCGGGACAGGTCTAACTATGGCTACACCTTC

len: 15
j_gene: TRBJ2-5
abundance: .
d_gene: .
v_gene: TRBV5-6
CDR3aa: CASSFSPSAVETQYF
CDR3nt: TGTGCCAGCAGCTTCTCACCCTCAGCGGTCGAGACCCAGTACTTC

len: 11
j_gene: TRBJ2-7
abundance: .
d_gene: .
v_gene: TRBV4-1
CDR3aa: CASSLTDEQYF
CDR3nt: TGCGCCAGCAGCCTTACTGACGAGCAGTACTTC

len: 15
j_gene: TRBJ1-5
abundance: .
d_gene: .
v_gene: TRBV9
CDR3aa: CASSVDGRVNQPQHF
CDR3nt: TGTGCCAGCAGCGTAGACGGGAGGGTTAATCAGCCCCAGCATTTT

len: 14
j_gene: TRBJ2-5
abundance: few
d_gene: TRBD2
v_gene: TRBV7-2
CDR3aa: CASSKTGLAALQYF
CDR3nt: TGTGCCAGCAGCAAGACGGGACTAGCGGCTCTCCAGTACTTC

len: 15
j_gene: TRBJ1-6
abundance: .
d_gene: .
v_gene: TRBV30
CDR3aa: CAWRVIASYNSPLHF
CDR3nt: TGTGCCTGGAGGGTTATAGCCTCCTATAATTCACCCCTCCACTTT

len: 16
j_gene: TRBJ2-7
abundance: .
d_gene: TRBD2
v_gene: TRBV3-1/TRBV3-2
CDR3aa: CASSRLASGRGGEQYF
CDR3nt: TGTGCCAGCAGCCGCCTAGCTAGCGGGAGAGGCGGCGAGCAGTACTTC

len: 15
j_gene: TRBJ2-7
abundance: .
d_gene: .
v_gene: TRBV7-9
CDR3aa: CASSLVGTNSYEQYF
CDR3nt: TGTGCCAGCAGCTTAGTCGGAACTAACTCCTACGAGCAGTACTTC

len: 14
j_gene: TRBJ1-2
abundance: .
d_gene: .
v_gene: TRBV5-1
CDR3aa: CASSPPGLSNGYTF
CDR3nt: TGCGCCAGCAGCCCGCCGGGACTCTCTAATGGCTACACCTTC

len: 14
j_gene: TRBJ2-7
abundance: .
d_gene: .
v_gene: TRBV28
CDR3aa: CASSNADSTYEQYF
CDR3nt: TGTGCCAGCAGTAACGCGGACAGTACATACGAGCAGTACTTC

len: 15
j_gene: TRBJ2-1
abundance: .
d_gene: TRBD2
v_gene: TRBV9
CDR3aa: CASSVVAGSYNEQFF
CDR3nt: TGTGCCAGCAGCGTAGTAGCGGGCTCCTACAATGAGCAGTTCTTC

len: 15
j_gene: TRBJ1-2
abundance: once
d_gene: .
v_gene: TRBV25-1
CDR3aa: CASSERAAPREGYTF
CDR3nt: TGTGCCAGCAGTGAACGGGCAGCCCCCCGGGAGGGCTACACCTTC

len: 14
j_gene: TRBJ2-3
abundance: few
d_gene: .
v_gene: TRBV28
CDR3aa: CASQSGGTTDTQYF
CDR3nt: TGTGCCAGCCAGAGCGGAGGCACCACAGATACGCAGTATTTT

len: 13
j_gene: TRBJ2-7
abundance: .
d_gene: .
v_gene: TRBV12-3/TRBV12-4
CDR3aa: CASSYRVGYEQYF
CDR3nt: TGTGCCAGCAGTTACAGGGTGGGCTACGAGCAGTACTTC

len: 10
j_gene: TRBJ2-1
abundance: .
d_gene: .
v_gene: TRBV29-1
CDR3aa: CSGRENEQFF
CDR3nt: TGCAGCGGTAGGGAGAATGAGCAGTTCTTC

len: 15
j_gene: TRBJ2-7
abundance: .
d_gene: .
v_gene: TRBV28
CDR3aa: CASSLGGTQGYEQYF
CDR3nt: TGTGCCAGCAGTTTAGGGGGCACACAGGGATACGAGCAGTACTTC

len: 12
j_gene: TRBJ2-5
abundance: .
d_gene: .
v_gene: TRBV2
CDR3aa: CASGGRDVTQYF
CDR3nt: TGTGCCAGCGGTGGCAGGGATGTGACCCAGTACTTC

len: 15
j_gene: TRBJ2-7
abundance: .
d_gene: TRBD2
v_gene: TRBV7-8
CDR3aa: CASSLTSGRVYEQYF
CDR3nt: TGTGCCAGCAGCTTGACTAGCGGGAGGGTCTACGAGCAGTACTTC

len: 17
j_gene: TRBJ2-7
abundance: .
d_gene: TRBD1
v_gene: TRBV27
CDR3aa: CASSLSPGQGARYEQYF
CDR3nt: TGTGCCAGCAGTTTATCTCCCGGGCAGGGGGCACGATACGAGCAGTACTTC

len: 16
j_gene: TRBJ2-3
abundance: .
d_gene: TRBD2
v_gene: TRBV7-2
CDR3aa: CASSLVPSGSTDTQYF
CDR3nt: TGTGCCAGCAGCTTAGTACCTAGCGGGAGCACAGATACGCAGTATTTT

len: 15
j_gene: TRBJ2-7
abundance: .
d_gene: TRBD1
v_gene: TRBV11-3
CDR3aa: CASSTRTGQDYEQYF
CDR3nt: TGTGCCAGCAGCACTCGGACAGGGCAGGACTACGAGCAGTACTTC

len: 17
j_gene: TRBJ2-6
abundance: .
d_gene: .
v_gene: TRBV27
CDR3aa: CASSLSRQGSGANVLTF
CDR3nt: TGTGCCAGCAGTTTATCCCGACAAGGCTCTGGGGCCAACGTCCTGACTTTC

len: 14
j_gene: TRBJ2-7
abundance: few
d_gene: TRBD1
v_gene: TRBV5-4
CDR3aa: CASSHGTGSYEQYF
CDR3nt: TGTGCCAGCAGCCACGGGACAGGGTCCTACGAGCAGTACTTC

len: 14
j_gene: TRBJ2-7
abundance: .
d_gene: TRBD2
v_gene: TRBV2
CDR3aa: CASLKDQSSGRQYF
CDR3nt: TGTGCCAGCCTAAAGGACCAGAGTAGCGGGAGACAGTACTTC

len: 14
j_gene: TRBJ1-1
abundance: few
d_gene: .
v_gene: TRBV5-1
CDR3aa: CASSLGRGRAEAFF
CDR3nt: TGCGCCAGCAGCTTGGGAAGGGGCAGGGCTGAAGCTTTCTTT

len: 15
j_gene: TRBJ2-7
abundance: once
d_gene: .
v_gene: TRBV5-8
CDR3aa: CASSFKDGSSYEQYF
CDR3nt: TGTGCCAGCAGCTTCAAGGACGGGAGCTCCTACGAGCAGTACTTC

len: 16
j_gene: TRBJ2-6
abundance: .
d_gene: TRBD2
v_gene: TRBV9
CDR3aa: CASSVGGSVGANVLTF
CDR3nt: TGTGCCAGCAGCGTGGGCGGGAGTGTAGGGGCCAACGTCCTGACTTTC

len: 12
j_gene: TRBJ1-1
abundance: .
d_gene: TRBD1
v_gene: TRBV6-6
CDR3aa: CASSYGDREAFF
CDR3nt: TGTGCCAGCAGTTACGGGGACAGAGAAGCTTTCTTT

len: 16
j_gene: TRBJ2-3
abundance: .
d_gene: TRBD2
v_gene: TRBV18
CDR3aa: CASSPLTSGSTDTQYF
CDR3nt: TGTGCCAGCTCACCACTTACTAGCGGGAGCACAGATACGCAGTATTTT

len: 15
j_gene: TRBJ1-2
abundance: few
d_gene: .
v_gene: TRBV4-1
CDR3aa: CASSQNGGANYGYTF
CDR3nt: TGCGCCAGCAGCCAAAACGGTGGGGCCAACTATGGCTACACCTTC

len: 14
j_gene: TRBJ1-5
abundance: .
d_gene: .
v_gene: TRBV10-2
CDR3aa: CASNPTDSNQPQHF
CDR3nt: TGCGCCAGCAATCCTACAGATAGCAATCAGCCCCAGCATTTT

len: 13
j_gene: TRBJ1-4
abundance: .
d_gene: TRBD1
v_gene: TRBV30
CDR3aa: CASSGGSNEKLFF
CDR3nt: TGTGCCTCGTCAGGGGGAAGTAATGAAAAACTGTTTTTT

len: 15
j_gene: TRBJ2-1
abundance: .
d_gene: TRBD2
v_gene: TRBV6-5
CDR3aa: CASSSSGTSVNEQFF
CDR3nt: TGTGCCAGCAGTTCCTCCGGGACTAGCGTCAATGAGCAGTTCTTC

len: 15
j_gene: TRBJ2-7
abundance: .
d_gene: .
v_gene: TRBV11-3
CDR3aa: CASSLVQGREREQYF
CDR3nt: TGTGCCAGCAGCTTAGTTCAAGGCAGGGAACGCGAGCAGTACTTC

len: 15
j_gene: TRBJ2-5
abundance: .
d_gene: .
v_gene: TRBV6-2/TRBV6-3
CDR3aa: CASSYSGSLQETQYF
CDR3nt: TGTGCCAGCAGTTACTCGGGCAGCCTACAAGAGACCCAGTACTTC

len: 13
j_gene: TRBJ2-5
abundance: .
d_gene: TRBD1
v_gene: TRBV5-6
CDR3aa: CASSGTVKETQYF
CDR3nt: TGTGCCAGCAGCGGGACAGTTAAAGAGACCCAGTACTTC

len: 18
j_gene: TRBJ2-3
abundance: few
d_gene: TRBD2
v_gene: TRBV5-1
CDR3aa: CASSSGTSGRVSTDTQYF
CDR3nt: TGCGCCAGCAGCTCCGGGACTAGCGGGAGGGTAAGCACAGATACGCAGTATTTT

len: 15
j_gene: TRBJ2-2
abundance: .
d_gene: .
v_gene: TRBV9
CDR3aa: CASSVARVGTGELFF
CDR3nt: TGTGCCAGCAGCGTAGCCAGGGTGGGGACCGGGGAGCTGTTTTTT

len: 14
j_gene: TRBJ2-2
abundance: few
d_gene: .
v_gene: TRBV7-2
CDR3aa: CASSLFKNTGELFF
CDR3nt: TGTGCCAGCAGCTTATTTAAGAACACCGGGGAGCTGTTTTTT

len: 13
j_gene: TRBJ1-2
abundance: .
d_gene: TRBD1
v_gene: TRBV27
CDR3aa: CASSGYRDSGYTF
CDR3nt: TGTGCCAGCAGTGGTTACCGGGACAGCGGCTACACCTTC

len: 15
j_gene: TRBJ1-5
abundance: .
d_gene: .
v_gene: TRBV11-2
CDR3aa: CASSLGGAGNQPQHF
CDR3nt: TGTGCCAGCAGCTTAGGGGGCGCGGGCAATCAGCCCCAGCATTTT

len: 13
j_gene: TRBJ1-1
abundance: .
d_gene: .
v_gene: TRBV19
CDR3aa: CASSSPEGAEAFF
CDR3nt: TGTGCCAGTAGTAGCCCAGAGGGGGCTGAAGCTTTCTTT

len: 15
j_gene: TRBJ1-1
abundance: .
d_gene: TRBD1
v_gene: TRBV3-1/TRBV3-2
CDR3aa: CASSLKTGRNTEAFF
CDR3nt: TGTGCCAGCAGCCTCAAGACAGGGAGAAACACTGAAGCTTTCTTT

len: 14
j_gene: TRBJ1-5
abundance: .
d_gene: TRBD1
v_gene: TRBV19
CDR3aa: CATSGQGGSQPQHF
CDR3nt: TGTGCCACTTCGGGACAGGGAGGATCTCAGCCCCAGCATTTT

len: 12
j_gene: TRBJ1-1
abundance: .
d_gene: .
v_gene: TRBV6-2/TRBV6-3
CDR3aa: CASSAGRSPAFF
CDR3nt: TGTGCCAGCAGTGCGGGGCGCTCACCAGCTTTCTTT

len: 15
j_gene: TRBJ2-7
abundance: .
d_gene: TRBD1
v_gene: TRBV6-2/TRBV6-3
CDR3aa: CASSGQGASSYEQYF
CDR3nt: TGTGCCAGCAGCGGACAGGGGGCGAGCTCCTACGAGCAGTACTTC

len: 15
j_gene: TRBJ2-2
abundance: .
d_gene: .
v_gene: TRBV6-5
CDR3aa: CASSYLAGSSGELFF
CDR3nt: TGTGCCAGCAGTTACCTGGCAGGGTCGAGCGGGGAGCTGTTTTTT

len: 13
j_gene: TRBJ2-1
abundance: .
d_gene: .
v_gene: TRBV5-1
CDR3aa: CASRFDSYNEQFF
CDR3nt: TGCGCCAGCAGGTTTGACAGTTACAATGAGCAGTTCTTC